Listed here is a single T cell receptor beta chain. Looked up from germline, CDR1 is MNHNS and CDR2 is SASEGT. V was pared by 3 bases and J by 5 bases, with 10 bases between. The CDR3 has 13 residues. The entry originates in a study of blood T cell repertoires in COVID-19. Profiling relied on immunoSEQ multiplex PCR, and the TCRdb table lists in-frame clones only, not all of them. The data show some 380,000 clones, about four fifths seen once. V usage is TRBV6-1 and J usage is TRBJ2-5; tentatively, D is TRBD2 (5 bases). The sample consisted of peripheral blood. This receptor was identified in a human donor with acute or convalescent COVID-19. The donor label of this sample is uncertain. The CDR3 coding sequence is TGTGCCAGCAGTGACCCACTAGTTGAGACCCAGTACTTC. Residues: CASSDPLVETQYF.